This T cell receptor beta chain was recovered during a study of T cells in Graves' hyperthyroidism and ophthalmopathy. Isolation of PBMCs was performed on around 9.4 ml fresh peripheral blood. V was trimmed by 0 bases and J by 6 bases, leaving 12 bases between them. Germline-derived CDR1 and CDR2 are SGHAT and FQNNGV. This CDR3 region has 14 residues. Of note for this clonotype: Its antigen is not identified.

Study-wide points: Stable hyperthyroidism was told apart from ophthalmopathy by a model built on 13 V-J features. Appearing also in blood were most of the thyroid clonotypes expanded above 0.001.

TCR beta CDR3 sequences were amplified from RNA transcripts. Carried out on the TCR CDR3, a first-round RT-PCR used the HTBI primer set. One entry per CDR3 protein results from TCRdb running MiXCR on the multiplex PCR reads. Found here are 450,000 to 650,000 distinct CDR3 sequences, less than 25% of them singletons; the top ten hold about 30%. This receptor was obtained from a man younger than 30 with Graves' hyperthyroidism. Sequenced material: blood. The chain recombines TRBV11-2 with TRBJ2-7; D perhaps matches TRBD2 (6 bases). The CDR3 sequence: CASSLDQAGGEQYF. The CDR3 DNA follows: TGTGCCAGCAGCTTAGATCAGGCCGGGGGCGAGCAGTACTTC.